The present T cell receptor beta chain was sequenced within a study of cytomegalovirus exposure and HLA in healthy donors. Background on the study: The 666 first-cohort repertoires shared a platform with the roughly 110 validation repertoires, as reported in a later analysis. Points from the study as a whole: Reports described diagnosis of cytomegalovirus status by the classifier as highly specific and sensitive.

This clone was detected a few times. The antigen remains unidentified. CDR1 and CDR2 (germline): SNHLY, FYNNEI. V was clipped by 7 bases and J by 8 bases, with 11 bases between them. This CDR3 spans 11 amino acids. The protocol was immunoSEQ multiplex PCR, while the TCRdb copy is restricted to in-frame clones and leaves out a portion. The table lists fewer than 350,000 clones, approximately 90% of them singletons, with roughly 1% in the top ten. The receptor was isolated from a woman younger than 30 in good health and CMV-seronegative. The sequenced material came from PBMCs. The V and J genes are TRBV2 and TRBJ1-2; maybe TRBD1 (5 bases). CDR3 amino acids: CASTSQGGYTF. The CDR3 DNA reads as TGTGCCAGCACGTCTCAGGGCGGCTACACCTTC.